Shown below are 15 T cell receptor beta chains from a single sample sequenced in a study of T cells in Graves' hyperthyroidism and ophthalmopathy. The TCR beta CDR3 regions underwent amplification using RNA transcripts as the source. The study used the HTBI primer set for a first-round RT-PCR of the TCR CDR3. One entry per CDR3 protein, called by TCRdb with MiXCR from the multiplex PCR reads. Of 700,000 or so distinct CDR3 sequences in the sample, 15% to 20% are singletons; the top ten hold around 8%. The sequenced sample was blood. The receptor set was obtained from a man aged 18 to 30 with Graves' hyperthyroidism.

This clonotype was counted a few times. The chain is built from TRBV27 and TRBJ1-1; TRBD1 aligns across 9 bases. CDR3 length: 15 amino acids. Germline CDR1 and CDR2: MNHEY and SMNVEV (reference sequence). V trimming: 7 bases; J trimming: 4 bases; junction bases outside the gene matches: 10. The CDR3 bases are TGTGCCAGCAATTCGACAGGGGGGGGAGTCACTGAAGCTTTCTTT. Its protein is CASNSTGGGVTEAFF.

This clonotype was recorded at least ten times. The V and J genes are TRBV5-1 and TRBJ2-1; D might be TRBD1 or TRBD2, each matching 6 bases. The CDR3 totals 16 residues. The V gene's germline CDR1 is SGHRS and CDR2 YFSETQ. Trimming removed 3 bases at V and 0 bases at J, with 13 bases between. CDR3 region: CASSWGAASSYNEQFF. As DNA, the CDR3 is TGCGCCAGCAGCTGGGGGGCTGCGAGCTCCTACAATGAGCAGTTCTTC.

This clonotype was seen a handful of times. As DNA, the CDR3 is TGCAGTGCTAGAGATGGCGCTAGCGTCTACAATGAGCAGTTCTTC. Translation gives CSARDGASVYNEQFF. The V gene is TRBV20-1, the J gene TRBJ2-1, with D maybe TRBD2 (6 bases). The germline V and J ends were trimmed by 0 bases and 3 bases, with 12 bases remaining between them. CDR1 is DFQATT, CDR2 SNEGSKA, per germline (reference sequence). CDR3 length: 15 residues.

This clonotype was detected many times. In DNA, the CDR3 is TGCAGTGCCAACGGTGCGGGACAGGGGCTTACGGGAGACTCCTACGAGCAGTACTTC. Translation: CSANGAGQGLTGDSYEQYF. The rearrangement joins TRBV20-1 to TRBJ2-7; 10 bases are shared with TRBD1. Unmatched junction bases numbered 20, after V lost 6 bases and J lost 0 bases. CDR3 length equals 19 residues. Germline V gives CDR1 DFQATT, CDR2 SNEGSKA (reference sequence).

V usage is TRBV29-1 and J usage is TRBJ2-1; D may match TRBD1 or TRBD2 (5 bases each). The CDR3 consists of 13 residues. Germline loops: CDR1 SQVTM, CDR2 ANQGSEA. V was shortened by 3 bases and J by 8 bases, with 14 bases between the two germline ends. CDR3 protein: CSVDLIQGHEQFF. The CDR3 DNA reads TGCAGCGTTGATTTGATTCAGGGACATGAGCAGTTCTTC.

This clonotype has more than one count but fewer than ten. The rearrangement links TRBV19 to TRBJ1-2; D not certain. CDR1 and CDR2 (germline): LNHDA, SQIVND (reference sequence). V lost 2 bases and J lost 8, with 15 bases in between. This CDR3 comprises 14 residues. The CDR3 loop reads CASSISTAAGGYTF. CDR3 DNA sequence: TGTGCCAGTAGTATATCCACGGCTGCGGGCGGCTACACCTTC.

V usage is TRBV9 and J usage is TRBJ1-4; no clear D. Germline CDR1 reads SGDLS; CDR2 reads YYNGEE. V lost 0 bases, J lost 7 bases, and 16 bases lay in between. The CDR3 spans 16 residues. This chain's CDR3 is CASSVGSLDRGEKLFF. The CDR3 DNA reads as TGTGCCAGCAGCGTAGGATCGCTGGATCGAGGTGAAAAACTGTTTTTT.

This clonotype has ten or more counts. The chain joins TRBV29-1 to TRBJ2-4; D ambiguous. CDR1 is SQVTM and CDR2 is ANQGSEA in the germline V gene. Trimming took 4 bases from V and 0 from J, leaving 13 bases between them. CDR3 size: 15 residues. The CDR3 DNA reads as TGCAGCGTTGTCCTCGCAGGAATAGCCAAAAACATTCAGTACTTC. It encodes CSVVLAGIAKNIQYF.

The chain recombines TRBV5-4 with TRBJ1-1; D is undetermined. This CDR3 contains 11 residues. The germline V gene has CDR1 SGHNT and CDR2 YYREEE (reference sequence). V was trimmed by 4 bases and J by 7 bases, leaving 8 bases between them. The CDR3 DNA sequence: TGTGCCAGCAGCAAACAAGGTGAAGCTTTCTTT. As protein: CASSKQGEAFF.

There are a few counts of this clonotype. A much more abundant neighbour one base away suggests this may be a read error. The chain employs TRBV20-1 and TRBJ2-3; TRBD2 aligns across 7 bases. The CDR3 extends over 14 amino acids. Per germline, CDR1 DFQATT and CDR2 SNEGSKA (reference sequence). V was pared by 6 bases and J by 4 bases, with 10 bases of the junction left unmatched. CDR3 amino acids: CSAPEGGSADTQYF. CDR3 coding DNA: TGCAGTGCCCCGGAGGGAGGGAGCGCAGATACGCAGTATTTT.

This chain uses TRBV12-3 or TRBV12-4 with TRBJ2-1; TRBD2 agrees at 11 bases. V shed 2 bases and J 9 bases; nucleotides not matched to a gene: 9. This CDR3 spans 16 amino acids. CDR3 amino acids: CASSLLSSGRRIEQFF. CDR3 DNA sequence: TGTGCCAGCAGTTTATTGTCTAGCGGGAGGCGGATTGAGCAGTTCTTC.

This clonotype was seen at least ten times. The rearrangement uses TRBV2 and TRBJ2-5; no reliable D call. The CDR3 sequence is 11 residues long. Looked up from germline, CDR1 is SNHLY and CDR2 is FYNNEI. V was clipped by 6 bases and J by 5 bases, with 7 bases between them. CDR3 nucleotides: TGTGCCAGCAGGAATGGGGAGACCCAGTACTTC. Protein: CASRNGETQYF.

This clonotype has at least ten counts. The J gene is TRBJ2-1, the V gene TRBV12-3 or TRBV12-4, with 7 bases that match TRBD2. This CDR3 is 15 amino acids long. The V segment lost 7 bases and the J segment 0 bases; nucleotides outside the gene matches: 6. The CDR3 DNA reads TGTGCCAGCAATCCAATAGCGGGCTCCTACAATGAGCAGTTCTTC. It is translated as CASNPIAGSYNEQFF.

The chain has TRBV29-1 and TRBJ2-1, with 12 bases lining up with TRBD2. The CDR3 totals 15 residues. In germline, CDR1 is SQVTM, CDR2 ANQGSEA. V gave up 3 bases and J gave up 9 bases; unmatched junction bases: 9. CDR3 sequence (DNA): TGCAGCGTTGAGGCTAGCGGGAGGGCCCGGAGTGAGCAGTTCTTC. Translation gives CSVEASGRARSEQFF.

The rearrangement uses TRBV7-2 and TRBJ2-7; TRBD2 agrees at 7 bases. CDR1 and CDR2 (germline): SGHTA, FQGNSA. The V segment lost 1 base and the J segment 7 bases; nucleotides outside the gene matches: 7. CDR3 size: 14 residues. This CDR3 is CASSLGMGGREQYF. As DNA, the CDR3 is TGTGCCAGCAGCTTAGGGATGGGAGGGAGGGAGCAGTACTTC.